The 28 T cell receptor beta chains listed next were all sequenced from one sample in a study of ipilimumab plus nivolumab after autologous stem cell transplantation. Measured with immunoSEQ multiplex PCR; TCRdb has only the in-frame clones, and not every one. Seen here are 17,000 or so clones, 65% to 80% observed once, and the top ten hold about a third. Specimen: PBMCs, collected in a trial of ipilimumab plus nivolumab as post-transplant consolidation. All receptors come from a male donor with diffuse large B-cell lymphoma.

This clone was counted a few times. The V gene is TRBV2, the J gene TRBJ1-5, with 10 positions matching TRBD1. After removal of 6 bases from V and 2 bases from J, the junction contained 4 bases not matched to a gene. This CDR3 has 15 residues. From germline, CDR1 is SNHLY and CDR2 FYNNEI. The CDR3: CASRRDRGGNQPQHF. The CDR3 DNA reads TGTGCCAGCAGGAGGGACAGGGGAGGCAATCAGCCCCAGCATTTT.

The CDR3 DNA is TGTGCCTGGAGTGTAGTCAGGGGCTACACCTTC. Translated: CAWSVVRGYTF. The chain carries TRBV30 and TRBJ1-2; no clear D gene. CDR3 length: 11 amino acids. Germline CDR1 is GTSNPN and CDR2 is SVGIG (reference sequence). Trimming stripped 0 bases from V and 8 bases from J, with 7 bases between. Using reference TRBV30 and TRBJ1-2 for the parts outside the CDR3, the full variable domain is SQTIHQWPATLVQPVGSPLSLECTVEGTSNPNLYWYRQAAGRGLQLLFYSVGIGQISSEVPQNLSASRPQDRQFILSSKKLLLSDSGFYLCAWSVVRGYTFGSGTRLTVV.

This clone occurred a few times. The chain uses TRBV29-1 and TRBJ2-5, with 8 bases aligning to TRBD2. J lost 4 bases, V lost 5 bases, and 0 bases had no gene match. This CDR3 contains 11 residues. The germline V gene has CDR1 SQVTM and CDR2 ANQGSEA. CDR3 in amino acids: CSVRGGETQYF. Written as DNA, the CDR3 is TGCAGCGTTCGGGGGGGAGAGACCCAGTACTTC. The entire variable domain, with the rest obtained from reference TRBV29-1 and TRBJ2-5, is as follows: SAVISQKPSRDICQRGTSLTIQCQVDSQVTMMFWYRQQPGQSLTLIATANQGSEATYESGFVIDKFPISRPNLTFSTLTVSNMSPEDSSIYLCSVRGGETQYFGPGTRLLVL.

This chain uses TRBV2 with TRBJ2-2; no clear D gene. CDR1 is SNHLY and CDR2 is FYNNEI in the germline V gene. The ends were cut back, 8 bases at V and 0 bases at J, with 13 bases in the middle. The CDR3 runs 15 residues. CDR3 protein: CASPKDRSNTGELFF. As DNA, the CDR3 is TGTGCCAGCCCAAAGGACCGGTCGAACACCGGGGAGCTGTTTTTT.

The chain uses TRBV11-2 and TRBJ2-1; D not resolved. Trimming removed 3 bases from V and 6 bases from J, with 6 bases in between. Germline V gene sequence: CDR1 SGHAT, CDR2 FQNNGV. The length of the CDR3 is 12 residues. The CDR3 is CASSFPSNEQFF. In nucleotides, the CDR3 is TGTGCCAGCAGCTTCCCAAGCAATGAGCAGTTCTTC. Full variable domain (missing parts from reference TRBV11-2 and TRBJ2-1): EAGVAQSPRYKIIEKRQSVAFWCNPISGHATLYWYQQILGQGPKLLIQFQNNGVVDDSQLPKDRFSAERLKGVDSTLKIQPAKLEDSAVYLCASSFPSNEQFFGPGTRLTVL.

The V call is TRBV18, the J call TRBJ2-7, with TRBD2 as a possible D gene (5 bases). V gave up 5 bases and J gave up 3 bases, with 11 bases separating them. CDR3 length equals 13 residues. Germline-derived CDR1 and CDR2 are KGHSH and LQKENI. CDR3 in DNA: TGTGCCAGCTCAGAAGGACTGTTCTACGAGCAGTACTTC. This sequence encodes CASSEGLFYEQYF.

CDR3 amino acids: CATRTELSETQYF. CDR3 nucleotide sequence: TGTGCCACCCGGACAGAGCTTTCCGAGACCCAGTACTTC. The chain carries TRBV10-3 and TRBJ2-5; weak D call: TRBD1 (6 bases). This CDR3 is 13 amino acids long. The V end was cut by 10 bases, the J end by 5 bases, with 17 bases between. Germline V lookup: CDR1 ENHRY, CDR2 SYGVKD.

V is TRBV18 and J is TRBJ1-2, with a possible D match to TRBD1 (5 bases). From germline, CDR1 is KGHSH and CDR2 LQKENI. The CDR3 spans 14 residues. V was shortened by 1 base and J by 5 bases, with 11 bases between the two germline ends. The CDR3 spells CASSPQTAAYGYTF. The CDR3 region has the DNA TGTGCCAGCTCACCACAGACAGCTGCGTATGGCTACACCTTC.

The chain combines TRBV9 with TRBJ1-2, with D possibly TRBD1 on 6 matching bases. Germline CDR1 reads SGDLS; CDR2 reads YYNGEE. V lost 4 bases, J lost 7 bases, and 14 bases lay in between. The CDR3 extends over 13 amino acids. The CDR3 region has the DNA TGTGCCAGCAGCCTAACCGAGGGGGGTGGCTACACCTTC. Translated: CASSLTEGGGYTF.

This clone was detected a few times. This chain links TRBV2 with TRBJ1-1; TRBD1 aligns across 10 bases. The V gene's germline CDR1 is SNHLY and CDR2 FYNNEI. CDR3 length: 15 residues. The junction had 5 bases not matched to a gene; V was cut back by 3 bases and J by 4 bases. The CDR3 here is CASSDDRGRGTEAFF. The CDR3 coding sequence is TGTGCCAGCAGTGACGACAGGGGGCGCGGCACTGAAGCTTTCTTT.

This clone was recorded a few times. This chain links TRBV25-1 with TRBJ1-6; no clear D gene. The germline V gene has CDR1 MGHDK and CDR2 SYGVNS. The CDR3 is 14 residues long. Trimming removed 2 bases at V and 10 bases at J, with 12 bases between. Here the CDR3 reads CASSEVGLGSPLHF. CDR3 in DNA: TGTGCCAGCAGTGAAGTAGGGCTCGGCTCACCCCTCCACTTT.

This chain links TRBV21-1 with TRBJ2-7. TRBV21-1 is a pseudogene. This CDR3 spans 11 amino acids. CDR3 protein: CASSKVDEQYF. The CDR3 region has the DNA TGTGCCAGCAGCAAGGTGGACGAGCAGTACTTC.

The chain joins TRBV7-9 to TRBJ2-7, with TRBD2 identical over 7 bases. V shed 1 base, J shed 6 bases, and the junction held 3 bases outside the gene matches. Per the germline V gene, CDR1 is SEHNR and CDR2 is FQNEAQ (reference sequence). The length of the CDR3 is 13 residues. This CDR3 reads CASSLVSGGEQYF. CDR3 coding DNA: TGTGCCAGCAGCTTAGTTTCGGGGGGCGAGCAGTACTTC.

V is TRBV18 and J is TRBJ1-6; 9 bases agree with TRBD1. Looked up from germline, CDR1 is KGHSH and CDR2 is LQKENI. This CDR3 has 13 residues. J lost 8 bases, V lost 8 bases, and 4 bases had no gene match. This CDR3 reads CASRRDRDSPLHF. CDR3 sequence (DNA): TGTGCCAGCCGCCGGGACAGGGATTCACCCCTCCACTTT.

The chain recombines TRBV5-4 with TRBJ1-5; D perhaps matches TRBD1 (5 bases). Trimming stripped 0 bases from V and 0 bases from J, with 10 bases between. This CDR3 region has 16 residues. Germline V CDR1 and CDR2: SGHNT, YYREEE (reference sequence). DNA for the CDR3: TGTGCCAGCAGCTTGGGGGGCGGTTTTAGCAATCAGCCCCAGCATTTT. It encodes CASSLGGGFSNQPQHF.

The gene calls are TRBV10-3 and TRBJ2-6; 9 bases fit TRBD1. The CDR3 consists of 17 residues. CDR1 is ENHRY and CDR2 is SYGVKD in the germline V gene. V lost 3 bases and J lost 4; bases outside the gene matches: 7. This CDR3 reads CAISETGTGLGANVLTF. The CDR3 DNA sequence: TGTGCCATCAGTGAAACCGGGACAGGGTTGGGGGCCAACGTCCTGACTTTC.

In nucleotides, the CDR3 is TGTGCCAGCAGCTTGGGGGACAGGGTCTCACCCCTCCACTTT. As protein: CASSLGDRVSPLHF. The chain uses TRBV5-6 and TRBJ1-6; the match to TRBD1 covers 9 bases. Germline CDR1 reads SGHDT; CDR2 reads YYEEEE. After removal of 0 bases from V and 10 bases from J, the junction contained 2 bases not matched to a gene. CDR3 length equals 14 residues.

The rearrangement links TRBV9 to TRBJ2-2, with 11 nucleotides matching TRBD1. The CDR3 has 16 amino acids. Unmatched junction bases numbered 9, after V lost 4 bases and J lost 7 bases. Germline CDR1 reads SGDLS; CDR2 reads YYNGEE. The CDR3 coding sequence is TGTGCCAGCAGCCCCCGGACAGGGGGCTATGGCGGGGAGCTGTTTTTT. Its translation: CASSPRTGGYGGELFF. The full variable domain, rest sourced from reference TRBV9 and TRBJ2-2, is DSGVTQTPKHLITATGQRVTLRCSPRSGDLSVYWYQQSLDQGLQFLIQYYNGEERAKGNILERFSAQQFPDLHSELNLSSLELGDSALYFCASSPRTGGYGGELFFGEGSRLTVL.

The chain recombines TRBV5-1 with TRBJ2-7; TRBD1 matches at 10 bases. With 4 bases clipped from V and 9 bases from J, the junction kept 13 bases outside the gene matches. Germline assignment: CDR1 SGHRS and CDR2 YFSETQ. The CDR3 sequence is 15 residues long. The CDR3 DNA follows: TGCGCCAGCAGCGCGGGACAGGGGACAATTAACGGGCAGTACTTC. This encodes CASSAGQGTINGQYF.

J is TRBJ2-5 and V is TRBV30; 9 positions match TRBD2. The ends lost 0 bases at V and 0 bases at J; junction bases unmatched: 5. CDR1 and CDR2 from the germline V gene are GTSNPN and SVGIG (reference sequence). This CDR3 comprises 16 residues. CDR3 in DNA: TGTGCCTGGAGTGTAGTGAGACTAGCGGACCAAGAGACCCAGTACTTC. Its translation is CAWSVVRLADQETQYF.

This clone was picked up a small number of times. The chain joins TRBV15 to TRBJ2-4; TRBD1 is a possible D gene (5 bases). V was trimmed by 8 bases and J by 9 bases, leaving 17 bases between them. Germline CDR1 LNHNV, CDR2 YYDKDF (reference sequence). The CDR3 loop spans 13 amino acids. CDR3 amino acids: CATALWGSTIQYF. In nucleotides, the CDR3 is TGTGCCACCGCCCTTTGGGGCTCCACCATTCAGTACTTC.

The V call is TRBV7-9, the J call TRBJ2-2; tentatively, D is TRBD1 (6 bases). CDR3 length: 16 residues. Per the germline V gene, CDR1 is SEHNR and CDR2 is FQNEAQ (reference sequence). Trimming cost V 5 bases and J 0 bases, with 13 bases left between them. CDR3 in amino acids: CASSPPGQTNTGELFF. CDR3 in DNA: TGTGCCAGCAGCCCCCCGGGACAAACGAACACCGGGGAGCTGTTTTTT.

This clone occurred a few times. The chain links TRBV9 to TRBJ2-1; D is possibly TRBD1 or TRBD2 (5 bases each). The V gene's germline CDR1 is SGDLS and CDR2 YYNGEE. V was clipped by 2 bases and J by 8 bases, with 17 bases between them. This CDR3 has 15 amino acids. Here the CDR3 DNA reads TGTGCCAGCAGCGTTGAGGGGATGAGATCCTATGAGCAGTTCTTC. Encoded protein: CASSVEGMRSYEQFF.

V gene TRBV19 combines with J gene TRBJ1-4, with D unresolved. The CDR3 runs 14 residues. CDR1 and CDR2 from the germline V gene are LNHDA and SQIVND (reference sequence). Trimming stripped 3 bases from V and 0 bases from J, with 5 bases between. The CDR3 here is CASSISATNEKLFF. CDR3 nucleotide sequence: TGTGCCAGTAGTATCAGTGCAACTAATGAAAAACTGTTTTTT.

There are a few counts of this clone. This chain uses TRBV7-9 with TRBJ2-1; TRBD2 aligns across 10 bases. Germline lookup yields CDR1 SEHNR and CDR2 FQNEAQ (reference sequence). This CDR3 region has 15 residues. V lost 7 bases and J lost 8; bases outside the gene matches: 11. The CDR3 loop is CASILGIAGGDEQFF. CDR3 sequence (DNA): TGTGCCAGCATCCTGGGAATAGCGGGAGGAGATGAGCAGTTCTTC.

DNA for the CDR3: TGTGCCAGCACTAGGGTTGCCCAAGAGACCCAGTACTTC. This translates into CASTRVAQETQYF. The rearrangement links TRBV2 to TRBJ2-5; the D is unclear. The germline V gene has CDR1 SNHLY and CDR2 FYNNEI. The CDR3 has 13 amino acids. V shed 7 bases and J shed 1 base, with 10 bases lying between them.

This clone was seen once. The genes are TRBV2 and TRBJ2-7, with TRBD2 identical over 12 bases. The germline V gene has CDR1 SNHLY and CDR2 FYNNEI. CDR3 length: 14 amino acids. V lost 3 bases, J lost 6 bases, and 3 bases stayed unmatched. CDR3 nucleotides: TGTGCCAGCAGTGAGGTGACTAGCGGGGGCGAGCAGTACTTC. It specifies CASSEVTSGGEQYF.

This sequence joins TRBV5-1 and TRBJ1-6, with 9 bases lining up with TRBD1. CDR3 length: 15 amino acids. J was trimmed by 7 bases and V by 2 bases; bases with no gene match: 4. Germline V gene data show CDR1 as SGHRS and CDR2 as YFSETQ. CDR3 DNA sequence: TGCGCCAGCAGCTTCGGGACAGGGAGAAATTCACCCCTCCACTTT. Encoded protein: CASSFGTGRNSPLHF.